The entry that follows covers one T cell receptor beta chain sequence. Its antigen remains unidentified. This record comes from a study of identical twins. The germline gives CDR1 KGHDR, CDR2 SFDVKD. Trimming took off 3 bases at V and 1 base at J, with 23 bases between the two ends. The CDR3 runs to 20 residues. TCRdb analysed the 5' RACE reads with MiXCR anew, one entry per CDR3 protein. The sample carries about 340,000 distinct CDR3 sequences, 9% to 15% recorded once. General observations from the study: Invariant populations such as MAIT and iNKT cells could partly muddle zero-insertion analyses.

Another study also made use of these data, one on yellow fever vaccine responses in identical twins. That paper states: Twins reportedly mounted vaccine T cell responses that seemed partly convergent, partly personalized.

The chain carries TRBV24-1 and TRBJ2-2; the D gene is possibly TRBD2 (6 bases). The sequence was obtained from a woman aged 18-29 years in good health. Sequenced: CD8+ T cells sorted from blood. The CDR3 bases are TGTGCCACCAGTGATCTCCGGGACTCAACGCTGACATGGAACACCGGGGAGCTGTTTTTT. It encodes CATSDLRDSTLTWNTGELFF.